A selection of T cell receptor beta chains follows, all from one sample in a study of PD-1 blockade in classical Hodgkin lymphoma. Sequencing used immunoSEQ multiplex PCR; TCRdb keeps in-frame clones, though not all of them. The repertoire holds about 30,000 clones, around 84% seen once, with about 0.85% in the top ten. The sample consisted of CD4+ T cells from blood, taken before the fourth cycle of nivolumab. The source of these receptors is a human donor with classical Hodgkin lymphoma. The CDR3 runs from the conserved cysteine through the conserved F or W. A D gene is named only where the DNA matches it firmly. Only part of the rows carry a size: once, few, many, or a class if the clone is expanded.

d_gene	v_gene	j_gene	abundance	CDR3aa	CDR3nt
TRBD1	TRBV13	TRBJ1-2	.	CASSYGTVYGYTF	TGTGCCAGCAGCTACGGGACAGTCTATGGCTACACCTTC
.	TRBV7-3	TRBJ2-1	.	CASSLRGRGYNEQFF	TGTGCCAGCAGCTTGCGGGGAAGGGGGTACAATGAGCAGTTCTTC
TRBD1	TRBV6-5	TRBJ2-7	.	CASSYGGQGNYEQYF	TGTGCCAGCAGTTACGGGGGACAGGGGAACTACGAGCAGTACTTC
.	TRBV28	TRBJ1-5	once	CASSLRSWGIPREKPQHF	TGTGCCAGCAGTTTAAGGTCCTGGGGCATTCCACGGGAGAAGCCCCAGCATTTT
TRBD1	TRBV10-1	TRBJ1-3	few	CASSGGQGLNTIYF	TGCGCCAGCAGTGGGGGACAGGGACTTAACACCATATATTTT
TRBD1	TRBV5-1	TRBJ2-4	.	CASSLAQGEQNIQYF	TGCGCCAGCAGCTTGGCCCAGGGGGAGCAAAACATTCAGTACTTC
.	TRBV10-3	TRBJ1-1	.	CAISEFQMNTEAFF	TGTGCCATCAGTGAGTTTCAGATGAACACTGAAGCTTTCTTT
TRBD2	TRBV7-8	TRBJ2-5	.	CASSLRDNLAGETQYF	TGTGCCAGCAGCCTAAGAGACAACCTAGCGGGGGAGACCCAGTACTTC
TRBD2	TRBV6-6	TRBJ2-7	.	CASSYRGGDEQYF	TGTGCCAGCAGTTACCGGGGAGGGGACGAGCAGTACTTC
.	TRBV5-6	TRBJ1-2	.	CASSLRGAYGYTF	TGTGCCAGCAGCTTGCGAGGGGCCTATGGCTACACCTTC
.	TRBV29-1	TRBJ2-7	.	CSAGPTGTHEQYF	TGCAGCGCCGGCCCCACAGGGACCCACGAGCAGTACTTC
.	TRBV7-2	TRBJ2-3	.	CASSLYAGMGTDTQYF	TGTGCCAGCAGCTTATATGCGGGGATGGGGACAGATACGCAGTATTTT
.	TRBV7-2	TRBJ1-4	.	CASSSHATNEKLFF	TGTGCCAGCAGCTCGCACGCAACTAATGAAAAACTGTTTTTT
.	TRBV28	TRBJ1-2	medium-sized	CASLPAGGNYGYTF	TGTGCCAGTCTGCCCGCGGGAGGTAACTATGGCTACACCTTC
.	TRBV2	TRBJ1-1	.	CASRPPNTEAFF	TGTGCCAGCAGGCCACCGAACACTGAAGCTTTCTTT
TRBD1	TRBV4-2	TRBJ2-3	.	CASSQDQGQGPMETDTQYF	TGTGCCAGCAGCCAAGATCAAGGACAGGGTCCAATGGAGACAGATACACAGTATTTT
TRBD1	TRBV6-5	TRBJ1-2	.	CATKLLQGVFYGYTF	TGTGCCACCAAACTCTTACAGGGGGTGTTCTATGGCTACACCTTC
.	TRBV19	TRBJ2-2	.	CASSRGPNTGELFF	TGTGCCAGTAGTCGGGGGCCCAACACCGGGGAGCTGTTTTTT
.	TRBV28	TRBJ1-5	few	CASAGPVQPQHF	TGTGCCTCGGCCGGCCCCGTTCAGCCCCAGCATTTT
.	TRBV25-1	TRBJ2-2	.	CASSAPTGELFF	TGTGCCAGCAGTGCCCCCACCGGGGAGCTGTTTTTT
.	TRBV30	TRBJ2-3	.	CAWSVEAVGVWDF	TGTGCCTGGAGTGTAGAGGCGGTGGGTGTTTGGGATTTT
TRBD2	TRBV7-2	TRBJ2-7	.	CASSSQSGGGSYEQYF	TGTGCCAGCAGCTCCCAGAGCGGGGGAGGCTCCTACGAGCAGTACTTC
.	TRBV30	TRBJ2-7	.	CAWSPHGGRVSSEQYF	TGTGCCTGGAGCCCTCACGGGGGGCGCGTTTCCTCCGAGCAGTACTTC
.	TRBV5-4	TRBJ1-4	.	CASSVAGLTNEKLFF	TGTGCCAGCAGTGTTGCGGGACTAACTAATGAAAAACTGTTTTTT
.	TRBV5-1	TRBJ2-2	.	CASSLDRADTGELFF	TGCGCCAGCAGCTTGGACAGGGCGGATACCGGGGAGCTGTTTTTT
.	TRBV14	TRBJ1-2	few	CASSPGISTDGYTF	TGTGCCAGCAGCCCCGGGATTTCAACGGATGGCTACACCTTC
.	TRBV5-1	TRBJ1-2	.	CASRQGEYGYTF	TGCGCCAGCAGACAGGGAGAATATGGCTACACCTTC
TRBD2	TRBV5-1	TRBJ2-3	.	CASSRGLAGGQGTQYF	TGCGCCAGCAGCCGGGGACTAGCGGGGGGGCAAGGTACGCAGTATTTT
.	TRBV7-9	TRBJ1-1	few	CASSPSGPNTEAFF	TGTGCCAGCAGCCCCTCGGGGCCGAACACTGAAGCTTTCTTT
.	TRBV18	TRBJ1-1	.	CASSLYAEAFF	TGTGCCAGCTCACTTTACGCTGAAGCTTTCTTT
.	TRBV18	TRBJ1-4	once	CASSPRASNEKLFF	TGTGCCAGTTCCCCCCGAGCGTCTAATGAAAAACTGTTTTTT
TRBD1	TRBV30	TRBJ2-5	.	CAWSAQGVQTQYF	TGTGCCTGGAGTGCCCAGGGGGTACAGACCCAGTACTTC
TRBD2	TRBV13	TRBJ2-7	.	CASSFQGGGLYEQYF	TGTGCCAGCAGCTTTCAGGGCGGGGGTCTCTACGAGCAGTACTTC
TRBD1	TRBV29-1	TRBJ1-1	.	CSVPSGTGMNTEAFF	TGCAGCGTTCCATCCGGGACAGGCATGAACACTGAAGCTTTCTTT
.	TRBV6-5	TRBJ1-1	.	CASSYSMNTEAFF	TGTGCCAGCAGTTACAGCATGAACACTGAAGCTTTCTTT
.	TRBV6-5	TRBJ1-2	once	CASSYRGRSYGYTF	TGTGCCAGCAGTTACAGGGGCCGTAGCTATGGCTACACCTTC
.	TRBV10-3	TRBJ2-7	.	CAISESSYEQYF	TGTGCCATCAGTGAGTCGTCTTACGAGCAGTACTTC
.	TRBV30	TRBJ2-5	.	CAWSVRSGETQYF	TGTGCCTGGAGTGTACGATCCGGGGAGACCCAGTACTTC
TRBD1	TRBV6-5	TRBJ1-2	.	CASRPDRDRGYTF	TGTGCCAGCAGACCCGACAGGGACCGAGGCTACACCTTC
TRBD1	TRBV2	TRBJ2-5	once	CASSDDRGRAETQYF	TGTGCCAGCAGTGATGACAGGGGGCGAGCAGAGACCCAGTACTTC
.	TRBV25-1	TRBJ2-3	.	CASSERNRGTDTQYF	TGTGCCAGCAGTGAAAGGAATAGGGGCACAGATACGCAGTATTTT
.	TRBV7-9	TRBJ2-5	.	CATSPLRETQYF	TGTGCCACTTCTCCCTTGAGGGAGACCCAGTACTTC
.	TRBV10-3	TRBJ1-4	.	CAIAGGATNEKLFF	TGTGCCATCGCCGGGGGTGCAACTAATGAAAAACTGTTTTTT
.	TRBV10-3	TRBJ1-1	.	CAISYREEDTEAFF	TGTGCCATCAGTTACAGGGAGGAGGACACTGAAGCTTTCTTT
TRBD1	TRBV5-1	TRBJ2-3	.	CASSSTGVSTDTQYF	TGCGCCAGCAGCTCGACAGGGGTTAGCACAGATACGCAGTATTTT
TRBD1	TRBV5-5	TRBJ1-4	.	CASNNRTGNEKLFF	TGTGCCAGCAACAACAGGACAGGGAATGAAAAACTGTTTTTT
.	TRBV7-2	TRBJ1-5	.	CASSTGGYSNQPQHF	TGTGCCAGCAGCACCGGAGGGTATAGCAATCAGCCCCAGCATTTT
.	TRBV19	TRBJ2-3	once	CASMVVSQYF	TGTGCCAGTATGGTTGTTTCGCAGTATTTT
.	TRBV10-1	TRBJ2-1	.	CASSIRWRLSSEQFF	TGCGCCAGCAGCATTCGATGGCGGCTTTCGAGTGAGCAGTTCTTC
.	TRBV18	TRBJ2-7	few	CASSPQEGSYEQYF	TGTGCCAGCTCACCACAAGAAGGATCCTACGAGCAGTACTTC
.	TRBV5-4	TRBJ2-3	.	CASSSGLTSTDTQYF	TGTGCCAGCAGCTCGGGACTGACTAGCACAGATACGCAGTATTTT
TRBD1	TRBV25-1	TRBJ2-7	once	CASSLNHRGSSYEQYF	TGTGCCAGCAGCCTCAACCACAGGGGAAGCTCCTACGAGCAGTACTTC
.	TRBV27	TRBJ2-2	.	CASSLTGSSGELFF	TGTGCCAGCAGCCTTACAGGGTCCTCCGGGGAGCTGTTTTTT